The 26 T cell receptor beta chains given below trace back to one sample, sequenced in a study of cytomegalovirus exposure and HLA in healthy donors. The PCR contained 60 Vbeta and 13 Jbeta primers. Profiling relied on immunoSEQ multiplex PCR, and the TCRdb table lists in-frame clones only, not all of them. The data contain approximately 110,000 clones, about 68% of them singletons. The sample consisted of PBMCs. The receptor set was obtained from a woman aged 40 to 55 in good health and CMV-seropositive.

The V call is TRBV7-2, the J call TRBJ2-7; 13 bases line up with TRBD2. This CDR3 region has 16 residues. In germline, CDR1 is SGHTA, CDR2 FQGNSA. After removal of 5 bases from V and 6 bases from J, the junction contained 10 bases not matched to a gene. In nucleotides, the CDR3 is TGTGCCAGCAGCGCCGCACTAGCGGGGGGGCTGGGCGAGCAGTACTTC. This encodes CASSAALAGGLGEQYF.

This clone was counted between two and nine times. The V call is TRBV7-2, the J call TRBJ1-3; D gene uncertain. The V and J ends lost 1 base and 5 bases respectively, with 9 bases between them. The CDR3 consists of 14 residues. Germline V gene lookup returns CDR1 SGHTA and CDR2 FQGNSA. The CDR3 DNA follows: TGTGCCAGCAGCTTAGTGGGCACCAGAAACACCATATATTTT. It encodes CASSLVGTRNTIYF.

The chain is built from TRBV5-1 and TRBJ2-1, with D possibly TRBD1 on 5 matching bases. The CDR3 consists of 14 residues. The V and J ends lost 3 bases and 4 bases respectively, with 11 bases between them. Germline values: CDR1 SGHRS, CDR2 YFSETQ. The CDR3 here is CASSYLQAYNEQFF. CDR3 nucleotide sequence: TGCGCCAGCAGCTACCTACAGGCATACAATGAGCAGTTCTTC.

CDR3: CASSSPTGAGMNTEAFF. The CDR3, as DNA: TGTGCCAGCAGCTCCCCGACAGGGGCCGGTATGAACACTGAAGCTTTCTTT. The chain recombines TRBV7-6 with TRBJ1-1, with 8 positions matching TRBD1. The CDR3 totals 17 residues. V shed 4 bases, J shed 0 bases, and the junction held 10 bases outside the gene matches. CDR1 SGHVS and CDR2 FNYEAQ come from the germline V gene.

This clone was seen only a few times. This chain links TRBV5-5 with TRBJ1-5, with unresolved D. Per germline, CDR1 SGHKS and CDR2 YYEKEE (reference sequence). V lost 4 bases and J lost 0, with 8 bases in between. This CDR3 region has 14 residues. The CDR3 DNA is TGTGCCAGCAGCGGCGGAGATAGCAATCAGCCCCAGCATTTT. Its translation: CASSGGDSNQPQHF.

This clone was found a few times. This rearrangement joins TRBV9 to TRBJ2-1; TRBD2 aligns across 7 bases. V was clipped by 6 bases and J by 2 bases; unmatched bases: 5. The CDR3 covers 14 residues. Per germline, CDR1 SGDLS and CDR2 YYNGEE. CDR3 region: CASKREGPYNEQFF. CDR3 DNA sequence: TGTGCCAGCAAGCGGGAAGGGCCCTACAATGAGCAGTTCTTC.

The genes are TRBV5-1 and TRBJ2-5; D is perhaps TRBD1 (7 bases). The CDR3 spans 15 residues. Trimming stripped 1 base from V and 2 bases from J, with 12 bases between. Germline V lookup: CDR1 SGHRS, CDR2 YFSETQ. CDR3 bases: TGCGCCAGCAGCTTGTCGACAGGGAGGCAAGAGACCCAGTACTTC. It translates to CASSLSTGRQETQYF.

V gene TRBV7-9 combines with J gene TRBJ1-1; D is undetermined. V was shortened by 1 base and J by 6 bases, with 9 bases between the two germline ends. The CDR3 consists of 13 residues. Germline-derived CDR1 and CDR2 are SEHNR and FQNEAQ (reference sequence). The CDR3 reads CASSLEAGAEAFF. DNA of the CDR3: TGTGCCAGCAGCTTAGAGGCGGGAGCTGAAGCTTTCTTT.

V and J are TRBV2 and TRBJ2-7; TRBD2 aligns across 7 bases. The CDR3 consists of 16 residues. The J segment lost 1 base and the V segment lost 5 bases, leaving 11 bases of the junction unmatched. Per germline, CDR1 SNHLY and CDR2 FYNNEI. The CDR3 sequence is CASSTPPREASYEQYF. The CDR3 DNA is TGTGCCAGCAGTACTCCCCCCCGGGAGGCTTCCTACGAGCAGTACTTC.

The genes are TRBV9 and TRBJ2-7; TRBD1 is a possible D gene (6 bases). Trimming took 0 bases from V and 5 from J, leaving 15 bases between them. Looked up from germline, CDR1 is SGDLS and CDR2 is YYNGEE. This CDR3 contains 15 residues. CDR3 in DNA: TGTGCCAGCAGCGTAGGATGGGGGCAGGGCGACGAGCAGTACTTC. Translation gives CASSVGWGQGDEQYF. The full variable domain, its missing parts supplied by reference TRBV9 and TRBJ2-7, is DSGVTQTPKHLITATGQRVTLRCSPRSGDLSVYWYQQSLDQGLQFLIQYYNGEERAKGNILERFSAQQFPDLHSELNLSSLELGDSALYFCASSVGWGQGDEQYFGPGTRLTVT.

The CDR3 spells CASSEDRAIFLYEQYF. In DNA form, the CDR3 reads TGTGCCAGCAGTGAGGACAGGGCCATATTTTTATACGAGCAGTACTTC. The chain combines TRBV25-1 with TRBJ2-7; 8 nucleotides line up with TRBD1. Germline trimming cut 3 bases from V and 4 bases from J; bases unmatched to any gene: 11. The CDR3 sequence is 16 residues long. CDR1 MGHDK and CDR2 SYGVNS come from the germline V gene.

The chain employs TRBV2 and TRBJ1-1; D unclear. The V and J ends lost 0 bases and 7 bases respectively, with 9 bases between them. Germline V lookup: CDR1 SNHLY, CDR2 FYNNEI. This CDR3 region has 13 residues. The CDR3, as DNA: TGTGCCAGCAGTGAAGCGCTACAGATTGAAGCTTTCTTT. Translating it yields CASSEALQIEAFF.

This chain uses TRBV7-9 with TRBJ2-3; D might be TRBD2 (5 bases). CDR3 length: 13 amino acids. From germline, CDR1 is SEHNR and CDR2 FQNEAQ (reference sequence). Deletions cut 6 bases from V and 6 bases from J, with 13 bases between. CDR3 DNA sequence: TGTGCCAGCAGGGGCAGGCCGGGGGATACGCAGTATTTT. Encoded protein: CASRGRPGDTQYF.

The CDR3 DNA sequence: TGCGCCAGCACCGCGACAGGGGAAGCTTTCTTT. Translated, it gives CASTATGEAFF. The J gene is TRBJ1-1, the V gene TRBV5-1, with 7 bases aligning to TRBD1. V lost 6 bases to trimming and J lost 8 bases; unmatched junction nucleotides: 4. Germline CDR1 and CDR2: SGHRS and YFSETQ. The CDR3 sequence is 11 residues long. Full variable domain (rest looked up from reference TRBV5-1 and TRBJ1-1): KAGVTQTPRYLIKTRGQQVTLSCSPISGHRSVSWYQQTPGQGLQFLFEYFSETQRNKGNFPGRFSGRQFSNSRSEMNVSTLELGDSALYLCASTATGEAFFGQGTRLTVV.

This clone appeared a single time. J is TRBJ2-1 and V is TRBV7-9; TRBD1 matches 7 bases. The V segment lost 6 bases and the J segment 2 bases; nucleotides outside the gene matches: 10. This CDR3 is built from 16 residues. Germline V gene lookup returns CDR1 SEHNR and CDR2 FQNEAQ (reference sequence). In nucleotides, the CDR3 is TGTGCCAGCAGTTTCCTCCTGGACAGGACCTACAATGAGCAGTTCTTC. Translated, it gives CASSFLLDRTYNEQFF.

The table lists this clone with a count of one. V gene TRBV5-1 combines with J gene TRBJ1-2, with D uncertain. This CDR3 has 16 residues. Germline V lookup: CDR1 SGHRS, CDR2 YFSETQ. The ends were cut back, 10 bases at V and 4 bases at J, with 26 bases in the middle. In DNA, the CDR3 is TGCGCCTCACAGACGAATGCGGGAAGAAATTTCTATGGCTACACCTTC. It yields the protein CASQTNAGRNFYGYTF.

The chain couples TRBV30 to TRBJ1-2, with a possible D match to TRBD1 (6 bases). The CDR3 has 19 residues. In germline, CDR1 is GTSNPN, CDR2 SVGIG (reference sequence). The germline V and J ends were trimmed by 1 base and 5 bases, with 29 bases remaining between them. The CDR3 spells CAWSDRPRGGEGVVYGYTF. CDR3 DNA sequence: TGTGCCTGGAGTGACCGGCCGAGGGGGGGGGAGGGAGTTGTGTATGGCTACACCTTC.

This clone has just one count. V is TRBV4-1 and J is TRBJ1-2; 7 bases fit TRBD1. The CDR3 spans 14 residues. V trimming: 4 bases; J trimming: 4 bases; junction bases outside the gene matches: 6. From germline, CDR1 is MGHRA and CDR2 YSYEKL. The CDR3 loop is CASSPSTGSYGYTF. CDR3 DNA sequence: TGCGCCAGCAGCCCTTCGACAGGGAGCTATGGCTACACCTTC.

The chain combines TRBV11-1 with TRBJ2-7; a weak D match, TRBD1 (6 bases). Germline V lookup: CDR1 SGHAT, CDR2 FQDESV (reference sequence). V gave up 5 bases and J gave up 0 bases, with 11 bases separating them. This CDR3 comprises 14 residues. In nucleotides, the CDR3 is TGTGCCAGCAGCCCAAAGGACAGCTCCTACGAGCAGTACTTC. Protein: CASSPKDSSYEQYF.

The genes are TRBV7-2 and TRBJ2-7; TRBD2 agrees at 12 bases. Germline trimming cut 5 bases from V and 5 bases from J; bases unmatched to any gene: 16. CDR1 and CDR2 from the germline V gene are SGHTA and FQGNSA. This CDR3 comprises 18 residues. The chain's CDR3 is CASSRLPGTSGFLNEQYF. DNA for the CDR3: TGTGCCAGCAGCCGCCTCCCGGGGACTAGCGGGTTTCTTAACGAGCAGTACTTC.

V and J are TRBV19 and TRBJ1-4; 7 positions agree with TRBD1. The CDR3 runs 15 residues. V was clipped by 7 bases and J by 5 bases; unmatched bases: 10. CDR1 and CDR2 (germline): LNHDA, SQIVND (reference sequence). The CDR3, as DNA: TGTGCCAGTACCAAGAGTACAGGGGAGAATGAAAAACTGTTTTTT. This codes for CASTKSTGENEKLFF.

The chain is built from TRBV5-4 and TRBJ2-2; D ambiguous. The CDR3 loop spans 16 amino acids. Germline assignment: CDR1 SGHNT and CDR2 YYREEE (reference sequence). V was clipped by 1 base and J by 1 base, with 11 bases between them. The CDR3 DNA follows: TGTGCCAGCAGCTTGCTTGGCCGAAAGAACACCGGGGAGCTGTTTTTT. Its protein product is CASSLLGRKNTGELFF.

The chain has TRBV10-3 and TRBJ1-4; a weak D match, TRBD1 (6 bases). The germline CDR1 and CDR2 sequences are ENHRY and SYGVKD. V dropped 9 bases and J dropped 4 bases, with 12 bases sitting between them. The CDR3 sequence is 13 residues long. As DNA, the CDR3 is TGTGCCATTAACAGGGATCTTAATGAAAAACTGTTTTTT. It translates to CAINRDLNEKLFF.

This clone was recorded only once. The CDR3 DNA reads TGCGCCAGCAGCCTACGACAGGGCAGTGGCTACACCTTC. It codes for CASSLRQGSGYTF. The V gene is TRBV5-1, the J gene TRBJ1-2, with TRBD1 identical over 7 bases. Trimming cost V 4 bases and J 7 bases; bases outside gene matches: 7. CDR1 is SGHRS, CDR2 YFSETQ, per germline. The length of the CDR3 is 13 residues.

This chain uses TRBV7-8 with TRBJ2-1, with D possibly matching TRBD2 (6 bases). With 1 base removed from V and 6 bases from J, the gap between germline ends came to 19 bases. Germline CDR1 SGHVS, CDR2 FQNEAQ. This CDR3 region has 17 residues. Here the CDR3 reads CASSLGVGGGSLNEQFF. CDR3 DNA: TGTGCCAGCAGCTTAGGAGTGGGAGGAGGAAGCCTCAATGAGCAGTTCTTC. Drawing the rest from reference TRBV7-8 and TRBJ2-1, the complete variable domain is GAGVSQSPRYKVAKRGQDVALRCDPISGHVSLFWYQQALGQGPEFLTYFQNEAQLDKSGLPSDRFFAERPEGSVSTLKIQRTQQEDSAVYLCASSLGVGGGSLNEQFFGPGTRLTVL.

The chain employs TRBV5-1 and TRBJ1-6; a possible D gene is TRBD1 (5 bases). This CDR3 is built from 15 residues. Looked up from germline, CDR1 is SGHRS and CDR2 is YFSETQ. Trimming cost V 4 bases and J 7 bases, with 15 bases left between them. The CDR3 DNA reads TGCGCCAGCAGCATACAACAGGCTCGAAATTCACCCCTCCACTTT. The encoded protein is CASSIQQARNSPLHF.